This TCR beta chain was retrieved from a study of OX40 agonist ivuxolimab in advanced cancers. About the full investigation: Ivuxolimab, which targeted the costimulatory receptor OX40 (CD134), was an agonistic, fully human IgG2 monoclonal antibody. Intravenous ivuxolimab was administered to patients every 2 weeks at six dose levels: 0.01, 0.1, 0.3, 1.5, 3 and 10 mg/kg. Among the 50 to 55 dose-escalation patients, 19 had hepatocellular carcinoma, 15 melanoma, 9 renal cell carcinoma and 9 head and neck cancer. The dose-escalation cohort was around 84% male with a mean age of approximately 60 years, ranging from about 20 to 80. Patients were allowed to have had prior anti-PD-1, anti-PD-L1 or anti-CTLA-4 therapy, and approximately 37% of the dose-escalation patients had been treated with checkpoint inhibitors. Partial responses occurred in three dose-escalation patients, of whom one had hepatocellular carcinoma and two had cutaneous melanoma. Peripheral TCRbeta sequencing aimed to test whether ivuxolimab altered TCR sequence diversity and caused clonal T-cell expansion. The paper describes the monotherapy dose-escalation part (N of about 50 patients) of the phase I trial of ivuxolimab.

Points the paper makes about the study in general: Antigen specificity was not determined for the clonally expanded peripheral T cells. In partial responders in the 0.1-3.0 mg/kg groups, normalized peripheral clonal expansion was found to be among the lowest, especially among CD8+ T cells. After ivuxolimab, expanded clones were on average more numerous among CD8+ T cells than among CD4+ T cells. Low levels of normalized T-cell clonal expansion were also shown by some nonresponding patients. At doses of 0.1 to 3.0 mg/kg, clonal expansion of both CD4+ and CD8+ blood T cells was observed from baseline to week 6.

The trial excluded patients who had a history of autoimmune disease or were on systemic immunosuppression. Peripheral blood for TCR sequencing was collected from all dose cohorts at baseline, on cycle 4 day 1, and on cycle 7 day 1. The samples were drawn from a first-in-human, open-label, multicenter phase I dose-escalation trial of ivuxolimab. Adults with locally advanced or metastatic head and neck squamous cell, hepatocellular, melanoma or renal cell carcinoma were enrolled in the trial. Before TCR sequencing, CD4+ T cells and CD8+ T cells from peripheral blood were sorted into separate populations. After removal of 4 bases from V and 6 bases from J, the junction retains 5 bases not matched to a gene. The germline V gene (reference sequence) gives CDR1 as SGHNT and CDR2 as YYREEE. The CDR3 spans 14 residues, from the cysteine through the phenylalanine. Here the CDR3 DNA is all that survives: 42 bases in frame from base 1.

To sequence the TCRbeta CDR3 region, genomic DNA was isolated from the sorted cells. The immunoSEQ Assay was used to sequence the TCRbeta CDR3 regions. The table was pulled from immuneACCESS by TCRdb, which kept in-frame rearrangements only. Such tables lose some clones; where checked, under half of the loss comes from unresolved V genes, and the rest has no known cause. The sample table records approximately 12,000 clones; over 75% of these occur just once. Of the sample, about 70% is held by the ten largest clones. Concerning this clone: The antigen it binds to is not known. No base quality information exists; no much larger clone differs at one position.

This receptor was obtained from an adult with an advanced solid tumor such as melanoma, head and neck, liver or kidney cancer. This material consisted of CD4+ or CD8+ T cells sorted from blood, taken in a trial of the OX40 agonist ivuxolimab. Here the chain combines TRBV5-4 and TRBJ2-7; 12 bases in the junction line up with TRBD1. The CDR3 reads CASSPGTGGCEQYF. DNA sequence: TGTGCCAGCAGCCCCGGGACAGGGGGCTGCGAGCAGTACTTC.